This T cell receptor (beta chain) is from a study of metastatic and nonmetastatic thyroid tumors. Notes on the study in general: In blood and tumor, TCR beta diversity was reportedly significantly higher in malignant thyroid tumors than in benign nodules.

This clone occurred many times. The antigen is not known. The V gene's germline CDR1 is SEHNR and CDR2 FQNEAQ (reference sequence). With 5 bases removed from V and 3 bases from J, the gap between germline ends came to 3 bases. The CDR3 is 11 residues long. TCRdb reanalyzed the PCR reads via MiXCR. The sample contains 33,000 or so clones, approximately 20% of which appear only once. Thyroid surgery was performed in patients who had received no treatment beforehand. The receptor's source is a female donor with papillary thyroid cancer or a benign thyroid nodule (not recorded which). Some clones in this sample may be carry-over from other donors' samples. The specimen sequenced was blood. This chain connects TRBV7-9 to TRBJ2-3; no clear D gene. The CDR3 region has the DNA TGTGCCAGCAGCCCGACAGATACGCAGTATTTT. Protein product: CASSPTDTQYF.